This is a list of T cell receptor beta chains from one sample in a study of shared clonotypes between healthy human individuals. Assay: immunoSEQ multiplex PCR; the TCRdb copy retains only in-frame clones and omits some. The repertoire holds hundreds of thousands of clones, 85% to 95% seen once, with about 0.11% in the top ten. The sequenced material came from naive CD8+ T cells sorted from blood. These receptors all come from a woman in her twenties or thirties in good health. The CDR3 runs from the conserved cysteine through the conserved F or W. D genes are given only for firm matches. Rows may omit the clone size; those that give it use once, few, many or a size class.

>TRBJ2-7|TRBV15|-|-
CATSPGTYEQYF
TGTGCCACCAGCCCGGGAACCTACGAGCAGTACTTC
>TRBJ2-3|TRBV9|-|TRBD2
CASSVAYSGSYIDTQYF
TGTGCCAGCAGCGTAGCTTATAGCGGGAGTTACATAGATACGCAGTATTTT
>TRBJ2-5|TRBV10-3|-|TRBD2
CAISVGRERDQYF
TGTGCCATCAGTGTGGGGCGGGAGAGGGACCAGTACTTC
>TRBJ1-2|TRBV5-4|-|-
CASSSWTDNYGYTF
TGTGCCAGCAGCTCTTGGACGGATAACTATGGCTACACCTTC
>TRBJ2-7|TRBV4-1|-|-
CASSQSRTGRAYEQYF
TGCGCCAGCAGCCAATCGCGGACAGGGAGGGCCTACGAGCAGTACTTC
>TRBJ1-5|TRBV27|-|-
CASSLVPGGNQPQHF
TGTGCCAGCAGTTTAGTGCCTGGAGGCAATCAGCCCCAGCATTTT
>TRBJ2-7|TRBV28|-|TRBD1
CASRPGTAYEQYF
TGTGCCAGCCGTCCCGGGACAGCCTACGAGCAGTACTTC
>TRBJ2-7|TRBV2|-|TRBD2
CASSELLAGEGGYEQYF
TGTGCCAGCAGTGAGTTACTAGCGGGAGAAGGGGGCTACGAGCAGTACTTC
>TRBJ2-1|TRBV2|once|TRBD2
CASSSIAGDLGNEQFF
TGTGCCAGCAGCTCCATAGCGGGAGACTTGGGCAATGAGCAGTTCTTC
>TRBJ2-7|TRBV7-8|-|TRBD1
CASSYGQGALFYEQYF
TGTGCCAGCAGCTACGGACAGGGGGCTCTCTTCTACGAGCAGTACTTC
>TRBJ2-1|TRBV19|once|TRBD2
CASSTRTSGIYNEQFF
TGTGCCAGTAGCACAAGGACTAGCGGGATCTACAATGAGCAGTTCTTC
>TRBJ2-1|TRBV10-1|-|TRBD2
CASSFGRGGHNEQFF
TGCGCCAGCAGTTTCGGGCGGGGGGGCCACAATGAGCAGTTCTTC
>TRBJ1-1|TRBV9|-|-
CASSVVKIGAEAFF
TGTGCCAGCAGCGTAGTCAAAATTGGCGCTGAAGCTTTCTTT
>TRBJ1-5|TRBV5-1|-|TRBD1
CASSPDLTGRGNQPQHF
TGCGCCAGCAGCCCTGACCTGACAGGGCGAGGCAATCAGCCCCAGCATTTT
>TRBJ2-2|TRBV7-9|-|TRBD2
CASGILAGVTGELFF
TGTGCCAGCGGAATCCTAGCGGGAGTTACCGGGGAGCTGTTTTTT
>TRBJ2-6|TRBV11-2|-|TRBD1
CASSLPGQGSGANVLTF
TGTGCCAGCAGCTTACCGGGACAGGGCTCTGGGGCCAACGTCCTGACTTTC
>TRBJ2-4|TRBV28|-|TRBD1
CASSPITGDKNIQYF
TGTGCCAGCAGTCCCATCACAGGGGATAAAAACATTCAGTACTTC
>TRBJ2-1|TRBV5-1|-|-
CASRPESSYNEQFF
TGCGCCAGCAGACCCGAGAGCTCCTACAATGAGCAGTTCTTC
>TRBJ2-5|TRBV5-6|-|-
CASSKTGEGETQYF
TGTGCCAGCAGCAAGACAGGGGAGGGAGAGACCCAGTACTTC
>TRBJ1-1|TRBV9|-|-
CASSVKPDSNTEAFF
TGTGCCAGCAGCGTAAAACCCGATTCGAACACTGAAGCTTTCTTT
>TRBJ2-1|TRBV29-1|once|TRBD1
CSVDRDRGYNEQFF
TGCAGCGTTGATAGGGACAGGGGTTACAATGAGCAGTTCTTC
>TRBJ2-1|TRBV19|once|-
CASSPLDNPYNEQFF
TGTGCCAGTAGCCCCCTGGACAATCCCTACAATGAGCAGTTCTTC
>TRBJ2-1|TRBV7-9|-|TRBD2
CASSHLADTYNEQFF
TGTGCCAGCAGCCACCTAGCGGACACCTACAATGAGCAGTTCTTC
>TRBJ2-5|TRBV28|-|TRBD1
CASSRTGYQGETQYF
TGTGCCAGCAGTCGGACAGGTTACCAGGGGGAGACCCAGTACTTC
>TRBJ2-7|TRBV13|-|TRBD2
CASSLGLAAHYEQYF
TGTGCCAGCAGCTTAGGCCTAGCGGCTCACTACGAGCAGTACTTC
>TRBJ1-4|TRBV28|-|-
CASKFGRNEKLFF
TGTGCCAGCAAGTTCGGGAGGAATGAAAAACTGTTTTTT
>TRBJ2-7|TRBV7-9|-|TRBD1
CASRDVYRGEQYF
TGTGCCAGCCGAGATGTTTACAGGGGCGAGCAGTACTTC
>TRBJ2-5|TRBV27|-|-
CASRDFGRETQYF
TGTGCCAGCAGGGACTTTGGAAGAGAGACCCAGTACTTC
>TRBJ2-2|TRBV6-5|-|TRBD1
CASSPTGESGELFF
TGTGCCAGCAGTCCTACAGGGGAATCCGGGGAGCTGTTTTTT
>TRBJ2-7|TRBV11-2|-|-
CASSLGLADAYEQYF
TGTGCCAGCAGCTTAGGTTTAGCGGACGCCTACGAGCAGTACTTC
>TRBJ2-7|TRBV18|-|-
CASSPREGASSYEQYF
TGTGCCAGCTCACCAAGGGAGGGGGCGTCCTCCTACGAGCAGTACTTC
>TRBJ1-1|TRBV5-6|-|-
CASSLVGYTEAFF
TGTGCCAGCAGCTTGGTGGGGTACACTGAAGCTTTCTTT
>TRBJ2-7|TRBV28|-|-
CASRGRGDYEQYF
TGTGCCAGCAGAGGGAGGGGGGACTACGAGCAGTACTTC